This T cell receptor beta chain stems from a study of somatic mutations in cytotoxic T cells in rheumatoid arthritis. Only in-frame clones appear in the TCRdb table, and some are missing; sequencing was by immunoSEQ multiplex PCR. This table holds 13,000 or so clones, around 76% found once. The CDR3 extends over 15 amino acids. Germline values: CDR1 SGHAT, CDR2 FQNNGV. The V and J ends lost 4 bases and 4 bases, in that order; junction bases with no gene match: 9. Source material: CD8+ T cells sorted from blood. V gene TRBV11-2 combines with J gene TRBJ2-7; TRBD2 aligns across 8 bases. The sequence derives from an adult with rheumatoid arthritis. CDR3 coding DNA: TGTGCCAGCAGCTCCAGCCAGGTAGCGGGATACGAGCAGTACTTC. This encodes CASSSSQVAGYEQYF.